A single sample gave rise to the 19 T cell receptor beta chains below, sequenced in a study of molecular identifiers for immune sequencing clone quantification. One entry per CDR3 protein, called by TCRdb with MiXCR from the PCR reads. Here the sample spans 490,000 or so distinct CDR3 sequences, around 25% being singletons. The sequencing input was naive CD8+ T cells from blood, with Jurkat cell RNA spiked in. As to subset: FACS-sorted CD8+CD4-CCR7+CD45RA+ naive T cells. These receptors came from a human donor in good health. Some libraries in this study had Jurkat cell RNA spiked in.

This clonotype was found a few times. CDR3 sequence (DNA): TGTGCCAGCAGTTACGGAATGGGATTCTCTGGAAACACCATATATTTT. Translated, it gives CASSYGMGFSGNTIYF. The rearrangement uses TRBV6-2 or TRBV6-3 and TRBJ1-3; D is unresolved. In germline, CDR1 is MNHEY, CDR2 SVGEGT. Trimming removed 2 bases at V and 0 bases at J, with 11 bases between. This CDR3 region has 16 residues.

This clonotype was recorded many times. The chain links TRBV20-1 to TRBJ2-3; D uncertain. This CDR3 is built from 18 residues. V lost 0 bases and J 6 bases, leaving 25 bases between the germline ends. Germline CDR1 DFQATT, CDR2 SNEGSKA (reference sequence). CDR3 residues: CSARDLGSAVLIFDTQYF. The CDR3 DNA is TGCAGTGCTAGAGATCTAGGATCCGCCGTATTAATATTCGATACGCAGTATTTT.

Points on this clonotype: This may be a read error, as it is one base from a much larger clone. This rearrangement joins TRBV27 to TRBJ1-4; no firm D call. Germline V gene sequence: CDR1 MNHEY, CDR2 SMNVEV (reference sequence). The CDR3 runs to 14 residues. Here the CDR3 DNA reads TGTGCCAGCAGTATTACGGGAAATAATGAAAGACTGTTTTTT. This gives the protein CASSITGNNERLFF.

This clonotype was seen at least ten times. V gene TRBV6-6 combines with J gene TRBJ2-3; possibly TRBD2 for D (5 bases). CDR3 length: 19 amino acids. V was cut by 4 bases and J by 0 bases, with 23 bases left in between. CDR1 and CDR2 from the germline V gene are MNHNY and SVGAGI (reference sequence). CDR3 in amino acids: CASSSPLTASSSSTDTQYF. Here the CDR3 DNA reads TGTGCCAGCAGTTCCCCGCTTACGGCTAGCAGCTCTAGCACAGATACGCAGTATTTT.

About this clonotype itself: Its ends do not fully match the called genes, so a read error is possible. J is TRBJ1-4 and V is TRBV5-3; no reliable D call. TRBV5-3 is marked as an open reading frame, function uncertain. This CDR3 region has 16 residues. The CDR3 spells CASSLGGFPTNEKLFF. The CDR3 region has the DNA TGTGCCAGCAGCTTGGGAGGGTTTCCAACTAATGAAAAACTGTTTTTT.

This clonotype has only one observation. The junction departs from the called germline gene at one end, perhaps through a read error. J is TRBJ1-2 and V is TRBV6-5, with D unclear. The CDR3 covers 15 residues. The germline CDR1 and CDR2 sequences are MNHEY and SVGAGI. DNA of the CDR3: TGTGCCAGCGGTCCGACGGCATTTTCACCCTATGGCTACAGCTTC. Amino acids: CASGPTAFSPYGYSF.

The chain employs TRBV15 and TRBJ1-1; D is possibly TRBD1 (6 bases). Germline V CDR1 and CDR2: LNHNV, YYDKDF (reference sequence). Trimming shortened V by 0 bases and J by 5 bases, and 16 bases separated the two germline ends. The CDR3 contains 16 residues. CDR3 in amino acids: CATSREEGGEQTEAFF. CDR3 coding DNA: TGTGCCACCAGCAGAGAGGAGGGGGGGGAACAGACTGAAGCTTTCTTT.

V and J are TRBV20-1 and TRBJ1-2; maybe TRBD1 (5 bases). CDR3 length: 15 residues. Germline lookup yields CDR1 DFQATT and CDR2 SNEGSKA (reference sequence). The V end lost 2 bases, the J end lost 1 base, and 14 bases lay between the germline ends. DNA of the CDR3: TGCAGTGCTAGACCACAGGCTTCGTATAACTATGGCTACACCTTC. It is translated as CSARPQASYNYGYTF.

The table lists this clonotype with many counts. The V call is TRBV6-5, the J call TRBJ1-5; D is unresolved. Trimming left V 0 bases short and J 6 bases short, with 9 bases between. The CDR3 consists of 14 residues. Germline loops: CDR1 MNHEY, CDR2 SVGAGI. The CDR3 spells CASSYSGWGQPQHF. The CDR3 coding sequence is TGTGCCAGCAGTTACTCAGGTTGGGGTCAGCCCCAGCATTTT.

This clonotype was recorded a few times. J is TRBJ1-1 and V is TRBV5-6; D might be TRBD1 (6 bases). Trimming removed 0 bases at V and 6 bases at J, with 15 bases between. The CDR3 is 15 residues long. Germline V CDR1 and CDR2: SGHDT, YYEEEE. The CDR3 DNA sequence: TGTGCCAGCAGCTTGGTTCGTAGGGGGGGAGCTGAAGCTTTCTTT. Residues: CASSLVRRGGAEAFF. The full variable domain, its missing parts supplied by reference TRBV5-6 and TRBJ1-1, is DAGVTQSPTHLIKTRGQQVTLRCSPKSGHDTVSWYQQALGQGPQFIFQYYEEEERQRGNFPDRFSGHQFPNYSSELNVNALLLGDSALYLCASSLVRRGGAEAFFGQGTRLTVV.

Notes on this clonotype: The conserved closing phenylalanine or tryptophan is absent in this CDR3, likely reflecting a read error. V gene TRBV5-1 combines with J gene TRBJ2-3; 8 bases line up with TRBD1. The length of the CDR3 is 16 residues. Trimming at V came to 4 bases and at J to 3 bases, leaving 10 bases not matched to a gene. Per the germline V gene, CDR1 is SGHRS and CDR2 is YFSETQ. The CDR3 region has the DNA TGCGCCAGCAGCCCCCAGACAGGGGATGTGACAGATACGCAGTATTCT. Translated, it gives CASSPQTGDVTDTQYS.

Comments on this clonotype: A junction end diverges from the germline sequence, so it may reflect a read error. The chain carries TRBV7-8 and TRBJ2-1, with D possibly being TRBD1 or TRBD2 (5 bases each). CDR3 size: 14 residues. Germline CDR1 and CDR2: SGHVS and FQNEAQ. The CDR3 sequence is CASSLAGVGNEKFF. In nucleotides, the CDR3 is TGTGCCAGCAGCTTAGCGGGGGTTGGCAATGAGAAGTTCTTC.

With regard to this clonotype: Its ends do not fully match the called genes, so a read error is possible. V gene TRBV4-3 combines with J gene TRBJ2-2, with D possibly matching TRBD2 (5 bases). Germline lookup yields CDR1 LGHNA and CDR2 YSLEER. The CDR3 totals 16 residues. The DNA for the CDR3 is TGCGCCAGCAGCCAAGATAATCTTGCGGCAACCGGGGAGCTGCTTTTT. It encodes CASSQDNLAATGELLF.

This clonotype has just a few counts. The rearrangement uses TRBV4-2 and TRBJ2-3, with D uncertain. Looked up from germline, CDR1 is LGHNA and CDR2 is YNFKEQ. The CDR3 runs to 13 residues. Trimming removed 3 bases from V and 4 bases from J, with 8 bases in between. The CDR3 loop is CASSHSPPDTQYF. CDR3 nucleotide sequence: TGTGCCAGCAGCCATAGCCCTCCAGATACGCAGTATTTT.

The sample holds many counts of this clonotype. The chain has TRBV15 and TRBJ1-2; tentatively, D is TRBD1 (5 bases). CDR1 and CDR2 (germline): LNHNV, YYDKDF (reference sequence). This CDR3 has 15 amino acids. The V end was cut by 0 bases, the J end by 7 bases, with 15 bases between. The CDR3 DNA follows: TGTGCCACCAGCAGAGATGTTTTAGGGGAGGGTGGCTACACCTTC. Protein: CATSRDVLGEGGYTF.

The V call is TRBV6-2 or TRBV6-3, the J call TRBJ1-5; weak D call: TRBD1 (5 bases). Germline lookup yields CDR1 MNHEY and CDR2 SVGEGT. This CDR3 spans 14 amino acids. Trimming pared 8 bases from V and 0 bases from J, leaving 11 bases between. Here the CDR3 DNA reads TGTGCCAGCGCTACTGGACATAGCAATCAGCCCCAGCATTTT. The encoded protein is CASATGHSNQPQHF.

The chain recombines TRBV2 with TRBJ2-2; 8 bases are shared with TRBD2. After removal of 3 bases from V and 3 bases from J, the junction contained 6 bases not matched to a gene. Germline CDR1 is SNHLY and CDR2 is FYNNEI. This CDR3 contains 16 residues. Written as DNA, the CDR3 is TGTGCCAGCAGTGAGGGTAGCGGGGTTTACACCGGGGAGCTGTTTTTT. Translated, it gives CASSEGSGVYTGELFF.

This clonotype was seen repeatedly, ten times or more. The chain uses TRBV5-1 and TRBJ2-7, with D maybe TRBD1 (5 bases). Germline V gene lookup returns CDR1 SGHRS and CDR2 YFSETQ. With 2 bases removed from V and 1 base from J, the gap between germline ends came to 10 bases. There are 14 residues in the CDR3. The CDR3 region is CASSFEGVSYEQYF. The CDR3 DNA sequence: TGCGCCAGCAGCTTTGAAGGGGTTTCCTACGAGCAGTACTTC.

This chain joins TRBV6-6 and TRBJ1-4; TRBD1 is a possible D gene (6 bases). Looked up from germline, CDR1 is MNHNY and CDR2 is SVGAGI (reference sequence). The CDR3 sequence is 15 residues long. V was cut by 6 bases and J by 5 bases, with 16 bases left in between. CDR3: CASSQGGRPNEKLFF. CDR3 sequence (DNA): TGTGCCAGCAGCCAAGGGGGGCGGCCAAATGAAAAACTGTTTTTT.